The rows below give T cell receptor beta chains drawn from one sample of a study of blood T cell repertoires in COVID-19. This table comes from immunoSEQ multiplex PCR, and its TCRdb copy is limited to in-frame clones, with some not included. The top ten hold approximately 3.1% of the sample, which has roughly 230,000 clones, over 65% seen once. The sequenced sample was PBMCs or T cells enriched from blood (not recorded which). Receptors originate from a woman aged 60-75 years who had recovered from COVID-19. Each CDR3 is given with its conserved first and last residue.

J,V,CDR3
TRBJ1-1,TRBV27,CASSDRMNTEAFF
TRBJ1-1,TRBV4-1,CASSQDPSGTGITEAFF
TRBJ2-7,TRBV27,CASTQSGNGGNYEQYF
TRBJ2-2,TRBV5-1,CASTLAGADTGELFF
TRBJ1-1,TRBV2,CASGRTLLNTEAFF
TRBJ2-2,TRBV6-5,CASSPSGGNTGELFF
TRBJ1-4,TRBV9,CASSGTGRGDEKLFF
TRBJ2-5,TRBV5-8,CASSPGTSGRGETQYF
TRBJ2-5,TRBV9,CASSGGLAEETQYF
TRBJ1-5,TRBV3-1/TRBV3-2,CASSFLDQPQHF
TRBJ2-7,TRBV7-2,CASSSRLRGDPYEQYF
TRBJ1-2,TRBV28,CASSSGQGFFGYTF
TRBJ2-3,TRBV2,CASSQAHTDTQYF
TRBJ1-1,TRBV12-5,CASGSRQGGTEAFF
TRBJ2-5,TRBV4-3,CASSQLGQDQETQYF
TRBJ2-1,TRBV27,CASTLLPAGVNEQFF
TRBJ1-4,TRBV27,CASSMLRSSNEKLFF
TRBJ2-7,TRBV6-1,CASSEQGSLREQYF
TRBJ1-1,TRBV5-1,CASSFTGEFTEAFF
TRBJ2-7,TRBV14,CASSRVPRDYEQYF
TRBJ2-1,TRBV6-1,CASSDSPFQGNEQFF
TRBJ1-3,TRBV7-2,CASSLDVNRAGGNTIYF
TRBJ1-5,TRBV9,CASSQTGNQPQHF
TRBJ2-7,TRBV5-4,CASSFGLAPLEYF
TRBJ1-2,TRBV10-3,CAIRLPRDQGYGYTF
TRBJ1-1,TRBV11-3,CASSLGPGGDTEAFF
TRBJ1-4,TRBV27,CASRTGGTNEKLFF
TRBJ2-2,TRBV19,CASIDERAANTGELFF
TRBJ2-7,TRBV4-3,CASSQGWVTGGLYEQYF
TRBJ1-4,TRBV12-3/TRBV12-4,CASRAGQGLVFF
TRBJ2-3,TRBV4-1,CASSGTSRSTDTQYF
TRBJ2-7,TRBV7-9,CASSEPQYRTGDLEQYF
TRBJ1-6,TRBV7-2,CASSFSSSSSYNSPLHF
TRBJ2-1,TRBV7-9,CASSVLRTGRNEQFF
TRBJ1-3,TRBV4-1,CASSAFSGSPTGNTIYF
TRBJ2-3,TRBV9,CASSVVGAPGSDTQYF
TRBJ2-7,TRBV15,CATSRGMGQGSYEQYF
TRBJ2-7,TRBV11-2,CASSSTGDRGYEQYF
TRBJ1-2,TRBV5-1,CASSSDRAGGYTF
TRBJ2-3,TRBV6-2/TRBV6-3,CASSYVAGGPENTDTQYF
TRBJ2-2,TRBV7-3,CASSLTSRSHGELFF
TRBJ2-3,TRBV7-3,CASSKTSVGTDTQYF
TRBJ2-7,TRBV9,CASSRTSGYTEQYF
TRBJ2-3,TRBV7-2,CASSPRWGVSGTQYF